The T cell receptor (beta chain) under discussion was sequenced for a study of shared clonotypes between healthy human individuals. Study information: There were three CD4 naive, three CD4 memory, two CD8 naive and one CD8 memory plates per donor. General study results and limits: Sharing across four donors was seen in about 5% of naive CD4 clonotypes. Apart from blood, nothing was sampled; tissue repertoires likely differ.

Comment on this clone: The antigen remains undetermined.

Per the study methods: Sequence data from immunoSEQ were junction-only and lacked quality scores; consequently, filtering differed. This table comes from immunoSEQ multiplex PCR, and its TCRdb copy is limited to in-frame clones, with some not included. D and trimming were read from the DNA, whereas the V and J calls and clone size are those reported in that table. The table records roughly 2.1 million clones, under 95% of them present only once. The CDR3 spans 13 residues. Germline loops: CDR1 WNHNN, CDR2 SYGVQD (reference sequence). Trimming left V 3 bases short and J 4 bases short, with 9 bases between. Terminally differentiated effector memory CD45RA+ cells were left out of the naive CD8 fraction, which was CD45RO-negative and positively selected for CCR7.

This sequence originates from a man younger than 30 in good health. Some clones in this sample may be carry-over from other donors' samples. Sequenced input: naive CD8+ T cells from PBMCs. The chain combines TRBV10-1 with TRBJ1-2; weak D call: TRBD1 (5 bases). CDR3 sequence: CASSEDRTYGYTF. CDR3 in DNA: TGCGCCAGCAGTGAAGACAGAACCTATGGCTACACCTTC.